This T cell receptor beta chain was retrieved from a study of cytomegalovirus exposure and HLA in healthy donors. As concerns this clone: Its antigen is unknown.

In the PCR, 60 Vbeta and 13 Jbeta primers were used. The repertoire was sequenced with immunoSEQ multiplex PCR; TCRdb's copy has only in-frame clones and lacks some. Here the sample spans about 120,000 clones, 80% being singletons. Study-wide findings and caveats: Sequence variants that were highly shared formed a cluster that was likely a sequencing artifact. The study recorded 150 to 200 TCR beta chains that were cytomegalovirus-associated.

The TCR originated in a female donor in good health and CMV-seropositive. The sequencing sample was made of PBMCs.

CDR3 loop: CATRQTGTGNTGELFF. The CDR3 DNA sequence: TGTGCCACCAGGCAAACCGGGACAGGGAACACCGGGGAGCTGTTTTTT. V gene TRBV15 combines with J gene TRBJ2-2; 8 bases line up with TRBD1. The CDR3 is 16 residues long. Germline loops: CDR1 LNHNV, CDR2 YYDKDF (reference sequence). The V segment lost 6 bases and the J segment 1 base; nucleotides outside the gene matches: 7.